A selection of T cell receptor beta chains follows, all from one sample in a study of blood T cells in healthy people across ages. TCRdb itself ran the 5' RACE reads through MiXCR, one entry per CDR3 protein. The sample lists over 750,000 distinct CDR3 sequences; 20% to 30% were seen once. These records were also assigned to another study, of T cells of mothers and their children.

The sequenced material came from blood. The receptor set was obtained from a boy between 5 and 17 years old in good health. CDR3s leave out the opening cysteine and the closing phenylalanine or tryptophan. Expanded clones get a size class; other rows say once, few or many, or leave the size out.

few	TRBV4-2	13	TRBJ2-7	ASSQRPQGPYEQY
-	TRBV20-1	13	TRBJ2-1	SARGLAGDYNEQF
few	TRBV3-1	17	TRBJ2-4	ASSQESLPAGLGKNIQY
few	TRBV20-1	9	TRBJ2-7	SASDNREQY
few	TRBV10-3	12	TRBJ1-1	AISEFGTDTEAF
-	TRBV7-4	15	TRBJ2-1	ASSLGGAGGSYNEQF
-	TRBV20-1	11	TRBJ2-7	SAEREDSYEQY
-	TRBV6-5	13	TRBJ2-7	AGSYSRDYAYEQY
-	TRBV28	12	TRBJ1-2	ASSPDSQIYGYT
-	TRBV2	12	TRBJ2-5	ASSESGRSETQY
few	TRBV3-1	13	-	ASSPPGTSTNEQF
few	TRBV5-6	11	-	ASSLGNPYEQY
-	TRBV20-1	12	TRBJ2-1	SVHSGGSYNEQF
few	TRBV7-3	13	TRBJ1-1	ASSETGTMGTEAF
-	TRBV6-1	12	TRBJ2-7	ASSEVGLAAEQY
few	TRBV7-9	13	TRBJ1-2	ASVSLAATYYGYT
few	TRBV29-1	8	-	SAEGDYQY
few	TRBV29-1	17	TRBJ2-5	SVEDPRGLAGGGQETQY
few	TRBV12-3/TRBV12-4	9	TRBJ2-4	ASSKQNIQY
-	TRBV27	12	TRBJ2-1	ASMGLAGGPEQF
few	TRBV12-3/TRBV12-4	13	TRBJ2-7	ASSLGGASSYEQY
-	TRBV4-2	13	TRBJ2-2	ASTNSGEETGELF
-	TRBV7-9	14	TRBJ1-2	ASSLKLEGAYFGYT
-	TRBV20-1	12	TRBJ2-3	SAKYGSSTDTQY
-	TRBV12-3/TRBV12-4	13	TRBJ1-2	ASSLRQKHPDGYT
few	TRBV29-1	9	TRBJ2-5	SSRFDETQY
few	TRBV9	9	TRBJ2-6	ASKGANVLT
-	TRBV11-3	13	TRBJ2-1	ASSLGSGMYNEQF
-	TRBV20-1	12	TRBJ2-3	SARGGRATDTQY
-	TRBV7-3	11	TRBJ2-3	ASSSGSEDTQY
few	TRBV6-4	13	TRBJ1-2	ASSEGPAEHYGYT
few	TRBV2	15	TRBJ2-1	ASSDNRDRGAYNEQF
-	TRBV4-3	14	-	ASSSGPTGGYNEQF
-	TRBV7-9	13	TRBJ2-2	ASSSPRLSTGELF
-	TRBV6-1	11	TRBJ2-7	ASRDLNSYEQY
few	TRBV28	9	TRBJ2-1	AMGSRYEQF
-	TRBV5-1	13	TRBJ2-2	ASSWFVLSTGELF
few	TRBV19	10	TRBJ2-7	ASSITADEQY
few	TRBV29-1	12	TRBJ1-1	SSRGAALNTEAF
-	TRBV11-2	12	TRBJ2-5	ASSPGEAPETQY
-	TRBV15	12	TRBJ2-1	ATRVRVGDNEQF
-	TRBV7-2	11	TRBJ1-4	ASSFGGASELF
-	TRBV5-1	13	TRBJ1-1	ASSLVQGENTEAF
-	TRBV6-6	10	TRBJ1-3	ASSYSGGTIY
-	TRBV7-3	12	TRBJ2-2	ASSRIRGAGELF
-	TRBV28	14	TRBJ1-1	ASSTHWTPALTEAF
-	TRBV29-1	9	-	SVEDAYEQY
few	TRBV4-3	14	TRBJ2-3	ASSQVWGRDTDTQY
few	TRBV29-1	13	TRBJ2-1	SVVSLGSSYNEQF